The 27 T cell receptor beta chains below come from one sample, sequenced in a study of glioma-infiltrating T cells after dendritic cell vaccination. Assay: immunoSEQ multiplex PCR; the TCRdb copy retains only in-frame clones and omits some. Of about 49,000 clones listed, over 75% are singletons. This material consisted of blood, taken before dendritic cell vaccination. The origin of the receptors is a human donor with glioblastoma.

The chain links TRBV4-2 to TRBJ1-5, with D unclear. Germline V lookup: CDR1 LGHNA, CDR2 YNFKEQ. Deletions cut 0 bases from V and 7 bases from J, with 13 bases between. This CDR3 is 15 amino acids long. This CDR3 reads CASSQDPGIEQPQHF. The CDR3 DNA follows: TGTGCCAGCAGCCAAGATCCCGGGATCGAGCAGCCCCAGCATTTT.

The chain uses TRBV11-2 and TRBJ2-2; TRBD2 agrees at 10 bases. The V segment lost 1 base and the J segment 5 bases; nucleotides outside the gene matches: 7. Germline CDR1 and CDR2: SGHAT and FQNNGV. The CDR3 loop spans 17 amino acids. CDR3 sequence reads: CASSLGGLAVSTGELFF. The CDR3, as DNA: TGTGCCAGCAGCTTAGGAGGACTAGCGGTATCAACCGGGGAGCTGTTTTTT.

V usage is TRBV6-4 and J usage is TRBJ2-3, with a possible D match to TRBD2 (6 bases). Germline CDR1 is MRHNA and CDR2 is SNTAGT. V lost 5 bases, J lost 5 bases, and 14 bases lay in between. The CDR3 extends over 14 amino acids. Written as DNA, the CDR3 is TGTGCCAGCAGTCGGGGCGGGGTTGGAGATACGCAGTATTTT. This gives the protein CASSRGGVGDTQYF.

This clone was observed a few times. The chain couples TRBV6-5 to TRBJ1-3; perhaps TRBD1 as D (5 bases). Germline-derived CDR1 and CDR2 are MNHEY and SVGAGI. V was pared by 0 bases and J by 0 bases, with 9 bases between. The CDR3 covers 16 residues. The chain's CDR3 is CASSYSRTSSGNTIYF. In nucleotides, the CDR3 is TGTGCCAGCAGTTACTCGAGGACAAGCTCTGGAAACACCATATATTTT.

The rearrangement joins TRBV4-2 to TRBJ1-4; TRBD1 matches at 7 bases. With 0 bases clipped from V and 8 bases from J, the junction kept 6 bases outside the gene matches. The CDR3 has 15 amino acids. In germline, CDR1 is LGHNA, CDR2 YNFKEQ. CDR3 region: CASSQEARGWEKLFF. For the CDR3, the DNA is TGTGCCAGCAGCCAAGAGGCCAGGGGGTGGGAAAAACTGTTTTTT.

This clone has more than one count but fewer than ten. V is TRBV9 and J is TRBJ2-5; 12 nucleotides agree with TRBD2. The CDR3 is 20 residues long. V was clipped by 3 bases and J by 5 bases; unmatched bases: 20. Germline loops: CDR1 SGDLS, CDR2 YYNGEE. For the CDR3, the DNA is TGTGCCAGCAGCGCCCCCTTCGGGCTAGCGGGGGGGCGGGGCGGGGAGACCCAGTACTTC. The encoded protein is CASSAPFGLAGGRGGETQYF.

The gene calls are TRBV9 and TRBJ2-7; no clear D. V lost 0 bases to trimming and J lost 2 bases, with 9 bases between them. Looked up from germline, CDR1 is SGDLS and CDR2 is YYNGEE. The CDR3 spans 14 residues. CDR3 in amino acids: CASSVGSTPYEQYF. DNA for the CDR3: TGTGCCAGCAGCGTAGGATCGACTCCCTACGAGCAGTACTTC. The full variable domain, completed using reference TRBV9 and TRBJ2-7, is DSGVTQTPKHLITATGQRVTLRCSPRSGDLSVYWYQQSLDQGLQFLIQYYNGEERAKGNILERFSAQQFPDLHSELNLSSLELGDSALYFCASSVGSTPYEQYFGPGTRLTVT.

This clone was seen once. CDR3 DNA: TGTGCCAGCAGGGGACAGGCCCTAGGAGGCTATGGCTACACCTTC. It is translated as CASRGQALGGYGYTF. The J gene is TRBJ1-2, the V gene TRBV2, with 8 nucleotides matching TRBD1. Germline V CDR1 and CDR2: SNHLY, FYNNEI. This CDR3 contains 15 residues. V was clipped by 6 bases and J by 4 bases; unmatched bases: 10.

The chain carries TRBV5-1 and TRBJ2-5; a possible D gene is TRBD1 (6 bases). Trimming pared 6 bases from V and 2 bases from J, leaving 17 bases between. There are 15 residues in the CDR3. Germline loops: CDR1 SGHRS, CDR2 YFSETQ. CDR3 sequence: CASTRSDSKQETQYF. The CDR3 DNA sequence: TGCGCCAGCACCCGGTCGGACAGTAAACAAGAGACCCAGTACTTC.

This chain connects TRBV11-2 to TRBJ2-1; unclear D gene. The V end was cut by 1 base, the J end by 0 bases, with 10 bases between. Germline loops: CDR1 SGHAT, CDR2 FQNNGV. CDR3 length equals 16 residues. The chain's CDR3 is CASSLGATGSYNEQFF. As DNA, the CDR3 is TGTGCCAGCAGCTTAGGAGCGACTGGCTCCTACAATGAGCAGTTCTTC.

The chain combines TRBV29-1 with TRBJ1-2; a possible D gene is TRBD1 (6 bases). V lost 4 bases to trimming and J lost 13 bases, with 16 bases between them. The CDR3 contains 11 residues. Germline V gene lookup returns CDR1 SQVTM and CDR2 ANQGSEA. The DNA for the CDR3 is TGCAGCGTTGTTGATACAGGGCCATCCACCTTC. Protein product: CSVVDTGPSTF.

V is TRBV5-1 and J is TRBJ2-5, with TRBD1 matching over 8 bases. Per germline, CDR1 SGHRS and CDR2 YFSETQ. The trim removed 0 bases at V and 5 bases at J, leaving 6 bases unmatched. The CDR3 runs to 15 residues. Written as DNA, the CDR3 is TGCGCCAGCAGCTTGGTAACCTCAGGGGGCGAGACCCAGTACTTC. Its translation: CASSLVTSGGETQYF.

The rearrangement uses TRBV4-2 and TRBJ1-2; D is possibly TRBD1 (5 bases). The V end was cut by 4 bases, the J end by 4 bases, with 10 bases between. Germline V gives CDR1 LGHNA, CDR2 YNFKEQ. This CDR3 has 13 amino acids. This chain's CDR3 is CASSPADIYGYTF. In nucleotides, the CDR3 is TGTGCCAGCAGCCCCGCGGACATCTATGGCTACACCTTC.

The genes are TRBV9 and TRBJ2-3, with 12 bases lining up with TRBD2. J was trimmed by 3 bases and V by 4 bases; bases with no gene match: 6. The CDR3 sequence is 16 residues long. Germline CDR1 is SGDLS and CDR2 is YYNGEE. CDR3 sequence reads: CASSPQGLAGTDTQYF. In nucleotides, the CDR3 is TGTGCCAGCAGCCCACAAGGACTAGCGGGAACAGATACGCAGTATTTT.

This clone was observed once. This specimen includes other DNA sequences encoding the same CDR3. The rearrangement joins TRBV18 to TRBJ1-2; D remains unclear. The CDR3 loop spans 13 amino acids. Germline V lookup: CDR1 KGHSH, CDR2 LQKENI. Trimming removed 2 bases at V and 2 bases at J, with 6 bases between. The CDR3: CASSPGQNYGYTF. The DNA for the CDR3 is TGTGCCAGCTCACCAGGGCAGAACTATGGCTACACCTTC.

This chain uses TRBV29-1 with TRBJ1-3, with TRBD1 matching 8 bases. This CDR3 spans 15 amino acids. After removal of 3 bases from V and 2 bases from J, the junction contained 6 bases not matched to a gene. Germline V gene sequence: CDR1 SQVTM, CDR2 ANQGSEA. The CDR3: CSVDRGQGTGNTIYF. Written as DNA, the CDR3 is TGCAGCGTTGACCGTGGACAGGGAACTGGAAACACCATATATTTT.

The chain has TRBV6-1 and TRBJ1-1; D ambiguous. V lost 8 bases and J lost 0, with 16 bases in between. Germline V lookup: CDR1 MNHNS, CDR2 SASEGT. The length of the CDR3 is 15 residues. The CDR3 nucleotides read TGTGCCAGCTGCCGCACAGTCAACATGAACACTGAAGCTTTCTTT. Its translation is CASCRTVNMNTEAFF.

The gene calls are TRBV18 and TRBJ2-7; weak D call: TRBD1 (5 bases). V lost 3 bases to trimming and J lost 0 bases, with 15 bases between them. Looked up from germline, CDR1 is KGHSH and CDR2 is LQKENI. This CDR3 is 16 amino acids long. The DNA of the CDR3 is TGTGCCAGCTCACCTCCCAGGGAAACGGCCTCCTACGAGCAGTACTTC. This gives the protein CASSPPRETASYEQYF.

This clone was seen a few times. This chain uses TRBV6-5 with TRBJ2-7, with 9 bases identical to TRBD1. In germline, CDR1 is MNHEY, CDR2 SVGAGI. CDR3 length equals 14 residues. The J segment lost 3 bases and the V segment lost 5 bases, leaving 5 bases of the junction unmatched. The CDR3 is CASSAGTGRYEQYF. The CDR3 DNA follows: TGTGCCAGCAGTGCCGGGACAGGGCGCTACGAGCAGTACTTC.

V is TRBV27 and J is TRBJ2-5; D gene unclear. Germline CDR1 reads MNHEY; CDR2 reads SMNVEV (reference sequence). This CDR3 is 14 amino acids long. V lost 5 bases and J 2 bases, leaving 12 bases between the germline ends. CDR3 nucleotides: TGTGCCAGCAGTACTTCTACAGTACAAGAGACCCAGTACTTC. Translating gives CASSTSTVQETQYF.

This clone was seen only a few times. The chain recombines TRBV7-2 with TRBJ1-4; unclear D gene. CDR3 size: 14 residues. The germline V gene encodes CDR1 SGHTA and CDR2 FQGNSA. V was shortened by 5 bases and J by 4 bases, with 11 bases between the two germline ends. In DNA, the CDR3 is TGTGCCAGCAGCAGAGGCGGGATTAATGAAAAACTGTTTTTT. Translated, it gives CASSRGGINEKLFF. The whole variable domain, remainder taken from reference TRBV7-2 and TRBJ1-4, is GAGVSQSPSNKVTEKGKDVELRCDPISGHTALYWYRQSLGQGLEFLIYFQGNSAPDKSGLPSDRFSAERTGGSVSTLTIQRTQQEDSAVYLCASSRGGINEKLFFGSGTQLSVL.

This clone came up once. V and J are TRBV5-1 and TRBJ2-1; 8 bases match TRBD1. Germline CDR1 and CDR2: SGHRS and YFSETQ. V was clipped by 0 bases and J by 7 bases; unmatched bases: 9. This CDR3 has 16 residues. This CDR3 is CASSLVGQGAGNEQFF. CDR3 coding DNA: TGCGCCAGCAGCTTGGTAGGGCAGGGGGCAGGGAATGAGCAGTTCTTC. Full variable domain (outside the CDR3, taken from reference TRBV5-1 and TRBJ2-1): KAGVTQTPRYLIKTRGQQVTLSCSPISGHRSVSWYQQTPGQGLQFLFEYFSETQRNKGNFPGRFSGRQFSNSRSEMNVSTLELGDSALYLCASSLVGQGAGNEQFFGPGTRLTVL.

This rearrangement joins TRBV5-1 to TRBJ1-4; 8 bases align to TRBD1. This CDR3 is built from 16 residues. The junction had 4 bases not matched to a gene; V was cut back by 3 bases and J by 0 bases. Germline V gene data show CDR1 as SGHRS and CDR2 as YFSETQ. The CDR3 spells CASSSGQVATNEKLFF. As DNA, the CDR3 is TGCGCCAGCAGCTCGGGACAGGTTGCAACTAATGAAAAACTGTTTTTT.

The rearrangement joins TRBV18 to TRBJ2-1; 9 bases are a match to TRBD2. After removal of 3 bases from V and 3 bases from J, the junction contained 9 bases not matched to a gene. The CDR3 contains 17 residues. Germline-derived CDR1 and CDR2 are KGHSH and LQKENI. Here the CDR3 DNA reads TGTGCCAGCTCACCCCCCGGACTAGCGACTGACTACAATGAGCAGTTCTTC. Protein: CASSPPGLATDYNEQFF.

Turning to this clone: Other DNA sequences in the sample encode the same CDR3. The V and J genes are TRBV18 and TRBJ2-5, with 8 bases lining up with TRBD1. Trimming cost V 2 bases and J 5 bases; bases outside gene matches: 4. In germline, CDR1 is KGHSH, CDR2 LQKENI. The CDR3 has 14 amino acids. Written as DNA, the CDR3 is TGTGCCAGCTCACCATCAGGGGGCCAGGAGACCCAGTACTTC. Its translation: CASSPSGGQETQYF.

The chain employs TRBV6-1 and TRBJ2-7; D is possibly TRBD1 (6 bases). Trimming removed 4 bases at V and 4 bases at J, with 11 bases between. This CDR3 has 13 residues. The germline V gene has CDR1 MNHNS and CDR2 SASEGT. For the CDR3, the DNA is TGTGCCAGCAGTGGAGGACAGCGTTACGAGCAGTACTTC. Amino acid sequence: CASSGGQRYEQYF.

This clone was observed once. V and J are TRBV4-1 and TRBJ1-2, with D perhaps matching TRBD1 (6 bases). This CDR3 is 15 amino acids long. V lost 4 bases to trimming and J lost 4 bases, with 16 bases between them. Germline lookup yields CDR1 MGHRA and CDR2 YSYEKL. CDR3: CASSPSGGQAYGYTF. Here the CDR3 DNA reads TGCGCCAGCAGCCCCAGCGGGGGGCAAGCCTATGGCTACACCTTC.